This T cell receptor (beta chain) was recovered during a study of regulatory T cells in long-lasting Graves disease. V lost 7 bases and J lost 4; bases outside the gene matches: 17. This CDR3 comprises 16 residues. Germline CDR1 and CDR2: DFQATT and SNEGSKA (reference sequence). Both iRepertoire HTBI primers and Arm-PCR of CDR3 regions were used to build the TCR beta libraries. From the multiplex PCR reads, TCRdb called clonotypes with MiXCR, one entry per CDR3 protein. The data contain some 330,000 distinct CDR3 sequences, around 11% of them singletons. Time point reported: newly diagnosed GD, antithyroid drugs for less than 3 months. Isolated PBMC RNA provided the starting material for the TCR library. Patients met American Thyroid Association criteria for Graves' disease. There are many counts of this clonotype. This sample was also put to use in a study of T cells in Graves' hyperthyroidism and ophthalmopathy.

Source: peripheral blood mononuclear cells (PBMCs), taken at new diagnosis, from a patient treated with antithyroid drugs. The V gene is TRBV20-1, the J gene TRBJ1-1; 8 bases match TRBD1. The receptor's source is a woman between 18 and 30 years old with Graves disease. The CDR3 sequence: CSGTGGISSIGTEAFF. The CDR3, as DNA: TGCAGTGGCACAGGGGGGATATCATCGATAGGCACTGAAGCTTTCTTT.